This T cell receptor beta chain was profiled in a study of OX40 agonist ivuxolimab in advanced cancers. The study's findings and limits: CD8+ T cells averaged more expanded clones than CD4+.

The CDR3 contains 17 residues. In germline, CDR1 is KGHSH, CDR2 LQKENI. Trimming shortened V by 0 bases and J by 0 bases, and 12 bases separated the two germline ends. Comment on this clone: Antigen specificity is unknown.

Clones were read by immunoSEQ multiplex PCR, and TCRdb kept only the in-frame ones, dropping some. The sample contains 65,000 to 70,000 clones, roughly 87% of which appear only once. The rearrangement links TRBV18 to TRBJ2-4; a possible D gene is TRBD2 (6 bases). Sequenced material: CD4+ or CD8+ T cells sorted from blood, taken in a trial of the OX40 agonist ivuxolimab. The sequence was collected from an adult with an advanced solid tumor such as melanoma, head and neck, liver or kidney cancer. In DNA form, the CDR3 reads TGTGCCAGCTCACCACCGGGGGGTGATTTAGCCAAAAACATTCAGTACTTC. Translation: CASSPPGGDLAKNIQYF.